The sequence of this TCR beta chain was determined in a study of OX40 agonist ivuxolimab in advanced cancers. Using immunoSEQ multiplex PCR, the repertoire was profiled, and TCRdb retains in-frame clones only, with some absent. The data contain approximately 32,000 clones, approximately 89% of them singletons. The receptor comes from an adult with an advanced solid tumor such as melanoma, head and neck, liver or kidney cancer. Sequencing was performed on CD4+ or CD8+ T cells sorted from blood, taken in a trial of the OX40 agonist ivuxolimab.

CDR3 DNA sequence: TGTGCCATCAGTCCGGACAGGGGAGAAACGAAGACCCAGTACTTC. This translates into CAISPDRGETKTQYF. The chain has TRBV10-3 and TRBJ2-5, with 9 bases identical to TRBD1. Trimming took 5 bases from V and 6 from J; bases not matched to a gene: 10. CDR3 size: 15 residues. Germline V lookup: CDR1 ENHRY, CDR2 SYGVKD.